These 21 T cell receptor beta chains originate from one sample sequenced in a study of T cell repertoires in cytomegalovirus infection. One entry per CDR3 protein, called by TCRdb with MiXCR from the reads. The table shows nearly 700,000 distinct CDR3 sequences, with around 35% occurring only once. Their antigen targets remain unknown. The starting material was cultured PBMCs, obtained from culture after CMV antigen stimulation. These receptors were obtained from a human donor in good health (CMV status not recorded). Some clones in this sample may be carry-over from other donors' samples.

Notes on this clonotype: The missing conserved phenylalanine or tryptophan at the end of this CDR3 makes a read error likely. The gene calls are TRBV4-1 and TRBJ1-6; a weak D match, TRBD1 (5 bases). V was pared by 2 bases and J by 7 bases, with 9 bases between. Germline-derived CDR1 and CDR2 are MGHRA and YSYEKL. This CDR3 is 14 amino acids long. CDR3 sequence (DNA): TGCGCCAGCAGCCAAACCGGGGGAAATTCACCCCTCCACTGT. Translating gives CASSQTGGNSPLHC.

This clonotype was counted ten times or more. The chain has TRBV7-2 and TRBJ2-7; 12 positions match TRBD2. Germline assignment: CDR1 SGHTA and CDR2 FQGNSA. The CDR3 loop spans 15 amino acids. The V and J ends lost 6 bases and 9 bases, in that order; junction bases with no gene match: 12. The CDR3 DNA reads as TGTGCCAGCAGTTCCCTAGCGGGGGGGGGGCTCGGGCAGTACTTC. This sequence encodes CASSSLAGGGLGQYF.

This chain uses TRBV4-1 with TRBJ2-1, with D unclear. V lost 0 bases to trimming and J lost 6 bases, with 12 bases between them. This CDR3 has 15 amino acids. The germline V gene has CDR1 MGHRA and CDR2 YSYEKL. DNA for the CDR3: TGCGCCAGCAGCCAAGACCGGAACTGGTCCAATGAGCAGTTCTTC. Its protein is CASSQDRNWSNEQFF.

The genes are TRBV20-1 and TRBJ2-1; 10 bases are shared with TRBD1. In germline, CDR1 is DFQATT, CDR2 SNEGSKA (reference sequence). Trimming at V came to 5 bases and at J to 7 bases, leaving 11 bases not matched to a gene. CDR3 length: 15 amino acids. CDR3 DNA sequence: TGCAGTGCTCCGCCACGGGACAGGGGTAAGAATGAGCAGTTCTTC. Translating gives CSAPPRDRGKNEQFF.

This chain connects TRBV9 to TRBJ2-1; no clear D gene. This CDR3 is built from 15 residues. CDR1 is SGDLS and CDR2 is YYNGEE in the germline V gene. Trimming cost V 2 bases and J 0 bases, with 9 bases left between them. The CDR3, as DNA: TGTGCCAGCAGCGTGGACGTCTCCTCCTACAATGAGCAGTTCTTC. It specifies CASSVDVSSYNEQFF.

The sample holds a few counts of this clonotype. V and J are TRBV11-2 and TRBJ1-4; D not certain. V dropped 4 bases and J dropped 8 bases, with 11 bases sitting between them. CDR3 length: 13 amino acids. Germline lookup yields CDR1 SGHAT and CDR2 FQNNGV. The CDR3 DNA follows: TGTGCCAGCAGCTCAAGATCGGGGGAAAAACTGTTTTTT. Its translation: CASSSRSGEKLFF.

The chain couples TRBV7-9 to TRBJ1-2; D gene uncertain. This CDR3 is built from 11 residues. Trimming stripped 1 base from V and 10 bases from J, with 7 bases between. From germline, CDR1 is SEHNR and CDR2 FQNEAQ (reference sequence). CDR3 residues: CASSLEGFYTF. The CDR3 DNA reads TGTGCCAGCAGCTTAGAGGGCTTCTACACCTTC.

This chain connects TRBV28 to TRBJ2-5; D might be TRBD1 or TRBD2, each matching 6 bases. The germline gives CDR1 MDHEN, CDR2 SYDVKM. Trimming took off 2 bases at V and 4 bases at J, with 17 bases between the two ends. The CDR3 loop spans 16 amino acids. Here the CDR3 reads CASSLLLPRGPETQYF. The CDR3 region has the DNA TGTGCCAGCAGTTTACTCCTCCCCCGGGGGCCAGAGACCCAGTACTTC.

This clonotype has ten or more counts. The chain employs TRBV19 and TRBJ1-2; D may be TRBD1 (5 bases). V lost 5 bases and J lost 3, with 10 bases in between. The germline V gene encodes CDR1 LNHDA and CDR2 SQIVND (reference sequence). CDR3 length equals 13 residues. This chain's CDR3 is CASSEGPYYGYTF. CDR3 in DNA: TGTGCCAGTAGTGAGGGACCGTACTATGGCTACACCTTC.

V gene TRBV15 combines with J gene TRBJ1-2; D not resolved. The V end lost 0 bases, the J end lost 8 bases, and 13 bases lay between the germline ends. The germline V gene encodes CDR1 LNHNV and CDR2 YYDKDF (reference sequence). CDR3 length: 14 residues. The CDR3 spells CATSRDPASRGYTF. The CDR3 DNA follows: TGTGCCACCAGCAGAGATCCCGCCAGCCGGGGCTACACCTTC.

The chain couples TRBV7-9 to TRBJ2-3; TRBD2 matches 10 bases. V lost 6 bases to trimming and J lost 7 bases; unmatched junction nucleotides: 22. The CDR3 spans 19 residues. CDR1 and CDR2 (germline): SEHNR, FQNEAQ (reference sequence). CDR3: CASRLTGGTRAGGPNTQYF. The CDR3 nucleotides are TGTGCCAGCAGATTGACAGGCGGGACTAGAGCGGGAGGGCCGAATACGCAGTATTTT.

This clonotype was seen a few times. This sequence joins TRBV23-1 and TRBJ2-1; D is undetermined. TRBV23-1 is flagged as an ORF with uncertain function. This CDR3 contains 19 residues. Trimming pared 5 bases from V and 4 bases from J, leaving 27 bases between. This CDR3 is CASSSGRPTNYGSYNEQFF. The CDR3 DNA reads TGCGCCAGCAGTTCGGGTAGGCCGACGAACTACGGGTCATACAATGAGCAGTTCTTC.

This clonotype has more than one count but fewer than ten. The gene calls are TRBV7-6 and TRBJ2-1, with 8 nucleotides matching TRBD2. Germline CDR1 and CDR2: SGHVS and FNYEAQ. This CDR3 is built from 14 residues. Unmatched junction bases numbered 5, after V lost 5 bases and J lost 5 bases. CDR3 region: CASSPGGIHNEQFF. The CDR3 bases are TGTGCCAGCAGCCCGGGGGGGATCCACAATGAGCAGTTCTTC.

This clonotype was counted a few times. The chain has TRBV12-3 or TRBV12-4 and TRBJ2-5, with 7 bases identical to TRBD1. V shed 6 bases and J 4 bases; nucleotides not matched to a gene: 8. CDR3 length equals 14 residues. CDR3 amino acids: CASSSEDRRETQYF. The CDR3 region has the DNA TGTGCCAGCAGCTCCGAGGACAGGCGAGAGACCCAGTACTTC.

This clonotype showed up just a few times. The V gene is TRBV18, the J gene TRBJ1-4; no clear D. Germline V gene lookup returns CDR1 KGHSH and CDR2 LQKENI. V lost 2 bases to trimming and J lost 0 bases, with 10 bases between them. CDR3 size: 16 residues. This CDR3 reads CASSPATAATNEKLFF. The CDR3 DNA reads TGTGCCAGCTCACCAGCAACAGCCGCAACTAATGAAAAACTGTTTTTT. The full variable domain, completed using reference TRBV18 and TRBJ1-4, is NAGVMQNPRHLVRRRGQEARLRCSPMKGHSHVYWYRQLPEEGLKFMVYLQKENIIDESGMPKERFSAEFPKEGPSILRIQQVVRGDSAAYFCASSPATAATNEKLFFGSGTQLSVL.

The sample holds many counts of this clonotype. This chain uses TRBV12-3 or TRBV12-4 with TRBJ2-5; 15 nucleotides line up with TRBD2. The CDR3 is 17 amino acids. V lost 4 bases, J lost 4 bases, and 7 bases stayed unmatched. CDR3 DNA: TGTGCCAGCAGTTCAGGGACTAGCGGGAGGCCGATAGAGACCCAGTACTTC. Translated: CASSSGTSGRPIETQYF.

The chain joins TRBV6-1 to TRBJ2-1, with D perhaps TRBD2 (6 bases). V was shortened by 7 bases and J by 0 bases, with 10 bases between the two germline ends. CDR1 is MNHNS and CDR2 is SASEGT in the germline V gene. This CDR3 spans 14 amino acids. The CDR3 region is CASTGGVSYNEQFF. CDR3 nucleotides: TGTGCCAGCACCGGCGGGGTCTCCTACAATGAGCAGTTCTTC.

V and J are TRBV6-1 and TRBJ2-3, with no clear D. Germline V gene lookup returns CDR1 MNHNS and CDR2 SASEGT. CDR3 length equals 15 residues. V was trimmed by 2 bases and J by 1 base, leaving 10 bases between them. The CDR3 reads CASSEPVRGTDTQYF. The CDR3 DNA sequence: TGTGCCAGCAGTGAACCGGTTCGGGGCACAGATACGCAGTATTTT.

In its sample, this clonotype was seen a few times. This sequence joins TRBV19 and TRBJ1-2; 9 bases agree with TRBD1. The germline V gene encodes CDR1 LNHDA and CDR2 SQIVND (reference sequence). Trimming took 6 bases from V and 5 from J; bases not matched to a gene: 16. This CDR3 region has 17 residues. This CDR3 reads CASSDDPGTGGEYGYTF. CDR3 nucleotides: TGTGCCAGTAGCGATGATCCCGGTACAGGGGGCGAGTATGGCTACACCTTC. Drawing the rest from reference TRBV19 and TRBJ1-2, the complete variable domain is DGGITQSPKYLFRKEGQNVTLSCEQNLNHDAMYWYRQDPGQGLRLIYYSQIVNDFQKGDIAEGYSVSREKKESFPLTVTSAQKNPTAFYLCASSDDPGTGGEYGYTFGSGTRLTVV.

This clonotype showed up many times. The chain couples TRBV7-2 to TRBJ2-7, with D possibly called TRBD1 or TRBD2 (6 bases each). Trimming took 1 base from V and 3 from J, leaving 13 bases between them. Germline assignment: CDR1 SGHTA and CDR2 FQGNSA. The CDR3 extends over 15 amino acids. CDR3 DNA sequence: TGTGCCAGCAGCTTAGATTGGGGGGCTAACTACGAGCAGTACTTC. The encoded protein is CASSLDWGANYEQYF. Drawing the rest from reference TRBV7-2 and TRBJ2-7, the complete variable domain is GAGVSQSPSNKVTEKGKDVELRCDPISGHTALYWYRQSLGQGLEFLIYFQGNSAPDKSGLPSDRFSAERTGGSVSTLTIQRTQQEDSAVYLCASSLDWGANYEQYFGPGTRLTVT.

In DNA form, the CDR3 reads TGTGCCAGCAGCTCGGATTACCAAGAGACCCAGTACTTC. It is translated as CASSSDYQETQYF. The V gene is TRBV7-2, the J gene TRBJ2-5; D is unresolved. Per germline, CDR1 SGHTA and CDR2 FQGNSA. The CDR3 consists of 13 residues. V gave up 4 bases and J gave up 0 bases, with 6 bases separating them.